A selection of T cell receptor beta chains follows, all from one sample in a study of blood T cell repertoires in COVID-19. Sequenced by immunoSEQ multiplex PCR; TCRdb stores in-frame clones only, minus some. The repertoire holds 70,000 to 75,000 clones, with over 75% as singletons. Sequencing input: peripheral blood. These receptors came from a human donor in a cohort sampled during active COVID-19. Both conserved end residues are part of each CDR3. The D gene is left open where the match is weak. Clone sizes are given selectively: once, few, many, or a class where the clone is expanded.

d_call,clone_size,cdr3_length,j_call,v_call,cdr3_nt,cdr3_aa
TRBD2,.,19,TRBJ2-3,TRBV14,TGTGCCAGCAGCCAACGGCGGGGGGGGCTAGTTAGAGACCCAGATACGCAGTATTTT,CASSQRRGGLVRDPDTQYF
TRBD2,.,16,TRBJ2-1,TRBV7-3,TGTGCCAGCAGCCGCTTTACTAGCGGCTCCTACAATGAGCAGTTCTTC,CASSRFTSGSYNEQFF
TRBD2,.,16,TRBJ2-5,TRBV5-5,TGTGCCAGCAGCACCTCACTAGCGGGGGGCCAAGAGACCCAGTACTTC,CASSTSLAGGQETQYF
TRBD2,.,15,TRBJ2-1,TRBV2,TGTGCCAGCAGTGTATATAGCGGGAGCACGAATGAGCAGTTCTTC,CASSVYSGSTNEQFF
TRBD1,few,13,TRBJ1-5,TRBV19,TGTGCCAGGATGGACAGGCCATCGGGGCCCCAGCATTTT,CARMDRPSGPQHF
TRBD2,.,15,TRBJ2-2,TRBV25-1,TGTGCCAGCAGTATCAGCGGGAGGAACCAACCGGAGCTGTTTTTT,CASSISGRNQPELFF
TRBD2,.,13,TRBJ2-1,TRBV6-5,TGTGCCAGCAGGTACCCGGGGGGGTCGGAGCAGTTCTTC,CASRYPGGSEQFF
.,.,15,TRBJ2-1,TRBV18,TGTGCCAGCTCACCACCCGCTAGCTCGGGCAATGAGCAGTTCTTC,CASSPPASSGNEQFF
.,.,17,TRBJ2-7,TRBV27,TGTGCCAGCAGTTTATCCGTGGACTACGCCCGGACCTACGAGCAGTACTTC,CASSLSVDYARTYEQYF
TRBD2,.,16,TRBJ2-1,TRBV15,TGTGCCACCAGCAGTAATCCGGGACTAGGGAACAATGAGCAGTTCTTC,CATSSNPGLGNNEQFF
TRBD1,.,12,TRBJ1-3,TRBV30,TGTGCCTGGGGACAGGCTGGAAACACCATATATTTT,CAWGQAGNTIYF
TRBD2,.,16,TRBJ2-3,TRBV7-2,TGTGCCAGCAGCCTCATAGCGGGGGGCGTAACAGATACGCAGTATTTT,CASSLIAGGVTDTQYF
TRBD2,.,15,TRBJ2-3,TRBV19,TGTGCCAGCACCGGACTAGCGGGAGACATGGATACGCAGTATTTT,CASTGLAGDMDTQYF
TRBD2,.,14,TRBJ2-1,TRBV7-8,TGTGCCAGCAGCTCTAGCGGGGGCGGGATTGGGCAGTTCTTC,CASSSSGGGIGQFF
TRBD1,few,14,TRBJ1-5,TRBV27,TGTGCCAGCAGTTCCACAGGGGGCGGTCAGCCCCAGCATTTT,CASSSTGGGQPQHF
TRBD1,once,16,TRBJ1-2,TRBV4-2,TGTGCCAGCAGCCAATCCGGGACAGGGGGCAGCTATCGCTACACCTTC,CASSQSGTGGSYRYTF
.,.,14,TRBJ1-4,TRBV6-5,TGTGCCAGCAGACCTCAGGGGTTAAAGGAAAAACTGTTTTTT,CASRPQGLKEKLFF